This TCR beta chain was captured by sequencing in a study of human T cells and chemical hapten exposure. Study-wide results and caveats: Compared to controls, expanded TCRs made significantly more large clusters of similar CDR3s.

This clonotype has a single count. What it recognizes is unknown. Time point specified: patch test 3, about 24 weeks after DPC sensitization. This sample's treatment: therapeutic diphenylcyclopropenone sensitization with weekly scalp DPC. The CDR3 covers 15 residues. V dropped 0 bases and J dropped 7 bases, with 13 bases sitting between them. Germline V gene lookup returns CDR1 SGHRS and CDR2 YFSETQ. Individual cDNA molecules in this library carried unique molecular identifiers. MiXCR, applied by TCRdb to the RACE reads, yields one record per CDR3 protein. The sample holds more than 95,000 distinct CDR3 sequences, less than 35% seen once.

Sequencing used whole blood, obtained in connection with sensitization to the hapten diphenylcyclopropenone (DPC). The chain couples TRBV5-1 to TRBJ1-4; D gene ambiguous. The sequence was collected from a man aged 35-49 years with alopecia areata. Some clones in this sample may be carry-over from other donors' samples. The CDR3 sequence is CASSLEGAGSEKLFF. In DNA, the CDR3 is TGCGCCAGCAGCTTGGAGGGAGCCGGGAGTGAAAAACTGTTTTTT.